Given below is one T cell receptor (beta chain) in context. V lost 4 bases to trimming and J lost 9 bases; unmatched junction nucleotides: 9. CDR1 and CDR2 (germline): GTSNPN, SVGIG (reference sequence). The CDR3 extends over 14 amino acids. This record belongs to a study of blood T cell repertoires in COVID-19. At the level of the study: Some COVID-19 samples were acute and others convalescent; all came from the United States, Italy and Spain. T cells, B-cell-depleted T cells, or PBMCs supplied cDNA or gDNA.

Original data processing: The authors estimated nucleated cell counts from reference gene primer amplification. This table comes from immunoSEQ multiplex PCR, and its TCRdb copy is limited to in-frame clones, with some not included. V, J and clone size were drawn from that table, and D and trimming were deduced from the DNA. Of just over 250,000 clones in the sample, 88% were seen once. The V call is TRBV30, the J call TRBJ1-5, with 10 bases aligning to TRBD1. The sequenced sample consisted of peripheral blood. This receptor was identified in a man between 60 and 75 years old who had recovered from COVID-19. The CDR3 sequence is CAWTRGQGSLPQHF. In DNA, the CDR3 is TGTGCCTGGACGAGGGGACAGGGGAGTTTGCCCCAGCATTTT.